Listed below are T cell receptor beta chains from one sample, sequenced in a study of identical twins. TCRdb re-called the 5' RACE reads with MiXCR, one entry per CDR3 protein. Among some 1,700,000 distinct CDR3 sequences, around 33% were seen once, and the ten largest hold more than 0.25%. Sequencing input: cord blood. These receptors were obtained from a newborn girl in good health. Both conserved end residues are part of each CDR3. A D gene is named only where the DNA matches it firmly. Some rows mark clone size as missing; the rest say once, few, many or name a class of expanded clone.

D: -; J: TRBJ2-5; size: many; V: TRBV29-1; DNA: TGCAGCGTTTCGTTATTGGGTAGGGGCGAAGAAGAGACCCAGTACTTC; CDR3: CSVSLLGRGEEETQYF
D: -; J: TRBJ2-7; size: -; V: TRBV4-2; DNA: TGTGCCAGCAGCCACTCAGGGGGGGATACCTACGAGCAGTACTTC; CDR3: CASSHSGGDTYEQYF
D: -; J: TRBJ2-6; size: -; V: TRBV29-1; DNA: TGCAGCTCACTAGGGGGACCCTCTGGGGCCAACGTCCTGACTTTC; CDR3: CSSLGGPSGANVLTF
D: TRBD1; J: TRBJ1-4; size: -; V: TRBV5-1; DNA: TGCGCCAGCAGCTTCGACAGGGGCGTTGGTACTGAAAAACTGTTTTTT; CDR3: CASSFDRGVGTEKLFF
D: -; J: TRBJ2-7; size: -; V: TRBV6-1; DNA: TGTGCCAGCAGTGAAGCTTTTGGGACAACCTACGAGCAGTACTTC; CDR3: CASSEAFGTTYEQYF
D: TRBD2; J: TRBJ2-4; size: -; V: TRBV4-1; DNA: TGCGCCAGCAGTCCAGGACTAGCGGGGGTCATGGGCAAAAACATTCAGTACTTC; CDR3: CASSPGLAGVMGKNIQYF
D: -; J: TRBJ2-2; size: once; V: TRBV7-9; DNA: TGTGCCAGCATTCAGCCGATAGCGAACACCGGGGAGCTGTTTTTT; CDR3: CASIQPIANTGELFF
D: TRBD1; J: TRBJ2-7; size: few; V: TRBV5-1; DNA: TGCGCCAGCAGCTTGGGACGGGACAGGGGTACCTACGAGCAGTACTTC; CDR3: CASSLGRDRGTYEQYF
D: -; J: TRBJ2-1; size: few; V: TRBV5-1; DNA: TGCGCCAGCAGCTTGGACAGGGAGAACAATGAGCAGTTCTTC; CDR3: CASSLDRENNEQFF
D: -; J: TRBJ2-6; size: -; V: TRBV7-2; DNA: TGTGCCAGCACCAGGTTCTCTGGGGCCAACGTCCTGACTTTC; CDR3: CASTRFSGANVLTF
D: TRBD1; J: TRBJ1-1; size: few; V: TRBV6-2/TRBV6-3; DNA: TGTGCCAGCAGTTATTTACCCCGACAGGGCAACGCTGAAGCTTTCTTT; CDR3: CASSYLPRQGNAEAFF
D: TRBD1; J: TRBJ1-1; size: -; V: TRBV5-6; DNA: TGTGCCAGCAGCTTGGAGTGGACAGGGGGCACTGAAGCTTTCTTT; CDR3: CASSLEWTGGTEAFF
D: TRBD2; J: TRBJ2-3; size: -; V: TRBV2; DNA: TGTGCCAGCAGGTGGGAAGCGGGGGGAGATACGCAGTATTTT; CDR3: CASRWEAGGDTQYF
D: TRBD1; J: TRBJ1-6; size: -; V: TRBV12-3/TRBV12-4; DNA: TGTGCCAGCAGTCGCCAGAGGCAGGGGGGTTCACCCCTCCACTTT; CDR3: CASSRQRQGGSPLHF
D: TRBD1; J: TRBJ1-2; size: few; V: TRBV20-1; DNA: TGCAGTGCTAGAGATGCCCGGACAGGGGGTGGCTACACCTTC; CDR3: CSARDARTGGGYTF
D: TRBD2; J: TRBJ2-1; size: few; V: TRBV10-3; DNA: TGTGCCATCGCCGCACGGGGAACTAGCGGGAGGGCCGGGTACGGGAATGAGCAGTTCTTC; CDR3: CAIAARGTSGRAGYGNEQFF
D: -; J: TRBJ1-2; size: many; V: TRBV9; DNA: TGTGCCAGCAGCGTACTAACCCGGACAGAGCACAGTTTTAACTATGGCTACACCTTC; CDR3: CASSVLTRTEHSFNYGYTF
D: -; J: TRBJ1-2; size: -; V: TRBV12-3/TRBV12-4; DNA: TGTGCCAGCTCTGGTACCCCTAACTATGGCTACACCTTC; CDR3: CASSGTPNYGYTF
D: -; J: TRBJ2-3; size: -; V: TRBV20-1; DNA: TGCAGTCAACAGCGCCCCACAGATACGCAGTATTTT; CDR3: CSQQRPTDTQYF
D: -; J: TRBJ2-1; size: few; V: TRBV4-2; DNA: TGTGCCAGCAGCCACTCGGGCCAAAGACCCTCCTACAATGAGCAGTTCTTC; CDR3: CASSHSGQRPSYNEQFF
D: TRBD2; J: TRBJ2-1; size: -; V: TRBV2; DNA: TGTGCCAGCATGGGACTAGCCGGTGAGCAGTTCTTC; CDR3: CASMGLAGEQFF
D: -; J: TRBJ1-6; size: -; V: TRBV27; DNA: TGTGCCAGCAGTTTAGAGATTTTTCAGGGTCCGAATTCACCCCTCCACTTT; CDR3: CASSLEIFQGPNSPLHF
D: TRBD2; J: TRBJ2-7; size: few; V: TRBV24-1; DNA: TGTGCCACCAGTGACCTAGAGCGGGAGTGGGGCAATGAGCAGTACTTC; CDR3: CATSDLEREWGNEQYF
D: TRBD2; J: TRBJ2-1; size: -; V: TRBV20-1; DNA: TGCAGTGCCTATCGGACTAGCGACCTTACCTCCTACAATGAGCAGTTCTTC; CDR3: CSAYRTSDLTSYNEQFF
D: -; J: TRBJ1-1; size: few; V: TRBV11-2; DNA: TGTGCCAGCAGCTTAGTTGCTAAGGGTTTTAAGACCACTGAAGCTTTCTTT; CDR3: CASSLVAKGFKTTEAFF
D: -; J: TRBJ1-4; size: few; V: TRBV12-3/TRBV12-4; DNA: TGTGCCAGCAGCCCCGGCCCGACCCGAGGTGAAAAACTGTTTTTT; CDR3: CASSPGPTRGEKLFF
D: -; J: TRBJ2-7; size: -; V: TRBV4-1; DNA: TGCGCCAGCAGCCGCCGACAGTTAGGGACCATTTACGAGCAGTACTTC; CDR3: CASSRRQLGTIYEQYF
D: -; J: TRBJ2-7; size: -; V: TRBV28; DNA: TGTGCCAGCAGTTGGAGTTGGGCTGATTCTACGACGCAGTACTTC; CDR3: CASSWSWADSTTQYF
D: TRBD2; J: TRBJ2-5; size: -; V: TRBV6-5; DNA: TGTGCCAGCAGTTACTCGAGGGGACTAAACCAAGAGACCCAGTACTTC; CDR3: CASSYSRGLNQETQYF
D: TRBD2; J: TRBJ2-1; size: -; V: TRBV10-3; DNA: TGTGCCATCAGTGGGCTCCATAGCGGGAGGGCCTACAATGAGCAGTTCTTC; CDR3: CAISGLHSGRAYNEQFF
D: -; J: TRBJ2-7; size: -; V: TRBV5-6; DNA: TGTGCCAGCAGCTTGTATGAAAGCTTCCCCGAGCAGTACTTC; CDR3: CASSLYESFPEQYF
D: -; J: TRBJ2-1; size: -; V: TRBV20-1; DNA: TGCAGTGCTAGAGACCCCTCCCTGGGCGATGAGCAGTTCTTC; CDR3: CSARDPSLGDEQFF
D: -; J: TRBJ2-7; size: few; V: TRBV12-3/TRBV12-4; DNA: TGTGCCAGCAGTTCCTTCCCCCCCTACGAGCAGTACTTC; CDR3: CASSSFPPYEQYF
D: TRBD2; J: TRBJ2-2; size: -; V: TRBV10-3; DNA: TGTGCCATCAGTGAGTCGTCTTGGACTAGCGGGAACACCGGGGAGCTGTTTTTT; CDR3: CAISESSWTSGNTGELFF
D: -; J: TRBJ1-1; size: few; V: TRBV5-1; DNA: TGCGCCAGCAGCGTGGCGGATGAAGCTTTCTTT; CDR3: CASSVADEAFF
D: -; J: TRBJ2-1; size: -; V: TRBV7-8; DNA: TGTGCCAGCAGCTTATTTCTTAATGAGCAGTTCTTC; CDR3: CASSLFLNEQFF
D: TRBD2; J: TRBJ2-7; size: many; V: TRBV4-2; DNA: TGTGCCAGCAGCCAAGAAACTAGCGGAGCCTACGAGCAGTACTTC; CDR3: CASSQETSGAYEQYF
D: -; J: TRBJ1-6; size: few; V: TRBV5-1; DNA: TGCGCCAGCAGCTTGGAACAGAATTCACCCCTCCACTTT; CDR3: CASSLEQNSPLHF
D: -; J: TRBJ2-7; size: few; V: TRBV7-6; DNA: TGTGCCAGCAGCTTAGAAGGGGGGGGACACGAGCAGTACTTC; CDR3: CASSLEGGGHEQYF
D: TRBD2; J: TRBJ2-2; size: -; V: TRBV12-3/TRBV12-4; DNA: TGTGCCAGCAGTCCCCAGGCTAGCGGGGGGAACACCGGGGAGCTGTTTTTT; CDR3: CASSPQASGGNTGELFF
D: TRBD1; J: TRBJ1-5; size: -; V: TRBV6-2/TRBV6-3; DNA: TGTGCCAGCAGAAGAACAGGGGGCGGCCTTGGGCAGCCCCAGCATTTT; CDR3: CASRRTGGGLGQPQHF
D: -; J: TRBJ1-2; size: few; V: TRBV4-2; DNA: TGTGCCAGCAGCCAGGCCTTGACAGGAACCTATGGCTACACCTTC; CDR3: CASSQALTGTYGYTF
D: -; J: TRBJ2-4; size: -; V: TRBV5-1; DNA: TGCGCCAGCAGCTTGGCCCGAGGCAGCCTAGCCAAAAACATTCAGTACTTC; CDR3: CASSLARGSLAKNIQYF
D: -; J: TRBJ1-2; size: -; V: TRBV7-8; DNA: TGTGCCAGCAGCTTAGCCGGGAGTGGGGCTTACTATGGCTACACCTTC; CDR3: CASSLAGSGAYYGYTF
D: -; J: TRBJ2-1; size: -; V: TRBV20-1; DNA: TGCAGTGCTCTAGATGGAGGGACAGCCTACAATGAGCAGTTCTTC; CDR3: CSALDGGTAYNEQFF
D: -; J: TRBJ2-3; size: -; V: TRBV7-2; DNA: TGTGCCAGCAGCCAGGGGGGTCGACCAGATACGCAGTATTTT; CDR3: CASSQGGRPDTQYF
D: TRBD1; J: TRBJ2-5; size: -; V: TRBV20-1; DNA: TGCAGTATGGACAGGGAAGAGACCCAGTACTTC; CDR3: CSMDREETQYF
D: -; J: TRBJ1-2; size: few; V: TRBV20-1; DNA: TGCAGTGCTACCCCGCGGAGGTTGGCTAACTATGGCTACACCTTC; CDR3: CSATPRRLANYGYTF
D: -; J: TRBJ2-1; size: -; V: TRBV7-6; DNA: TGTGCCAGCAGCCTTTCGGAGTTCCCTCGCAAGGGGCAGTTCTTC; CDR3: CASSLSEFPRKGQFF
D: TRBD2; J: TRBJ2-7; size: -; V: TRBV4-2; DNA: TGTGCCAGCAGCCAAGAGGTATCAACTAGCGGGGGCCTCGGAGGTGAGCAGTACTTC; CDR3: CASSQEVSTSGGLGGEQYF
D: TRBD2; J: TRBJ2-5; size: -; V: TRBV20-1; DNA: TGCAGTGCTGTCCTGCTAGCGGGGGGCCTCCAAGAGACCCAGTACTTC; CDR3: CSAVLLAGGLQETQYF
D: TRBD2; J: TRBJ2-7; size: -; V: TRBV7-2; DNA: TGTGCCAGCAGCTTAACCGGGACTAGCGCCTACAATGAGCAGTACTTC; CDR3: CASSLTGTSAYNEQYF
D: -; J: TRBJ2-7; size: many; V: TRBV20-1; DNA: TGCAGTGCTAGAGGAAATCCCGGGACCGTGGGCTACGAGCAGTACTTC; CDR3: CSARGNPGTVGYEQYF
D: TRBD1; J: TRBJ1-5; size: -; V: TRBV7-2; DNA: TGTGCCAGCAGCTTAACTTGGGACAGGGCCCAGCCCCAGCATTTT; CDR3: CASSLTWDRAQPQHF